This T cell receptor beta chain comes out of a study of blood T cell repertoires in COVID-19. Looking at the study overall: Both acute and convalescent COVID-19 samples were obtained from the United States, Italy and Spain.

Seattle patients were enrolled during active infection and followed longitudinally. CDR1 is ENHRY, CDR2 SYGVKD, per germline. This CDR3 has 13 amino acids. Trimming stripped 7 bases from V and 13 bases from J, with 17 bases between. In the original workflow: Amplified reference gene primers provided the basis for estimating nucleated cell counts. Using immunoSEQ multiplex PCR, the repertoire was profiled, and TCRdb retains in-frame clones only, with some absent. V, J and clone size reflect that table, while D and trimming were determined from the DNA. The data show 220,000 or so clones, about 85% seen once.

This chain connects TRBV10-3 to TRBJ1-6, with D possibly matching TRBD1 (5 bases). Sequences were obtained from peripheral blood. The TCR originated in a woman between 45 and 65 years old with COVID-19, enrolled during active disease. The CDR3 loop is CAIKETVVAPLHF. CDR3 bases: TGTGCCATCAAAGAGACAGTAGTTGCCCCCCTCCACTTT.